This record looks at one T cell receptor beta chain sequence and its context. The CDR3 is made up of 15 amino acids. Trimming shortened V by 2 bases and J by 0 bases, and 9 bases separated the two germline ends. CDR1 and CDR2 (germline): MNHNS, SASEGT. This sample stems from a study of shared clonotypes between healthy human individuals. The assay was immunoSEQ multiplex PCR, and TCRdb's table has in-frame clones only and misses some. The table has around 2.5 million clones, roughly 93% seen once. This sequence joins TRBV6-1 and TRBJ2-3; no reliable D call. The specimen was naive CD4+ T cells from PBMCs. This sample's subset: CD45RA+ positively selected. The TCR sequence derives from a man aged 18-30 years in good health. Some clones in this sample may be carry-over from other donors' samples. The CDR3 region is CASSERKLSTDTQYF. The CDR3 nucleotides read TGTGCCAGCAGTGAAAGGAAACTTAGCACAGATACGCAGTATTTT.